This TCR beta chain emerged from a study of T cells in Graves' hyperthyroidism and ophthalmopathy. TCR beta CDR3 regions were amplified from RNA transcripts. Initially, a first-round RT-PCR of the TCR CDR3 employed the HTBI primer set. TCRdb re-called the multiplex PCR reads through MiXCR, storing one row per CDR3 protein. The table shows fewer than 550,000 distinct CDR3 sequences, with 15% to 18% occurring only once. CDR3 length equals 16 residues. Trimming at V came to 5 bases and at J to 4 bases, leaving 5 bases not matched to a gene. Germline CDR1 reads PRHDT; CDR2 reads FYEKMQ (reference sequence). A patient was excluded if there was uncontrolled infection, other autoimmune disease, pregnancy or lactation. Study-wide findings and caveats: Among thyroid clonotypes expanded above 0.001, most also appeared in blood.

Notes on this clonotype: The antigen is unknown.

The chain carries TRBV13 and TRBJ2-3; 14 bases align to TRBD2. This TCR derives from a woman aged 18 to 35 with Graves' hyperthyroidism. Sequencing input: blood. This CDR3 reads CASSAGTSGSPDTQYF. For the CDR3, the DNA is TGTGCCAGCAGCGCCGGGACTAGCGGGAGTCCAGATACGCAGTATTTT. Full variable domain (rest looked up from reference TRBV13 and TRBJ2-3): AAGVIQSPRHLIKEKRETATLKCYPIPRHDTVYWYQQGPGQDPQFLISFYEKMQSDKGSIPDRFSAQQFSDYHSELNMSSLELGDSALYFCASSAGTSGSPDTQYFGPGTRLTVL.